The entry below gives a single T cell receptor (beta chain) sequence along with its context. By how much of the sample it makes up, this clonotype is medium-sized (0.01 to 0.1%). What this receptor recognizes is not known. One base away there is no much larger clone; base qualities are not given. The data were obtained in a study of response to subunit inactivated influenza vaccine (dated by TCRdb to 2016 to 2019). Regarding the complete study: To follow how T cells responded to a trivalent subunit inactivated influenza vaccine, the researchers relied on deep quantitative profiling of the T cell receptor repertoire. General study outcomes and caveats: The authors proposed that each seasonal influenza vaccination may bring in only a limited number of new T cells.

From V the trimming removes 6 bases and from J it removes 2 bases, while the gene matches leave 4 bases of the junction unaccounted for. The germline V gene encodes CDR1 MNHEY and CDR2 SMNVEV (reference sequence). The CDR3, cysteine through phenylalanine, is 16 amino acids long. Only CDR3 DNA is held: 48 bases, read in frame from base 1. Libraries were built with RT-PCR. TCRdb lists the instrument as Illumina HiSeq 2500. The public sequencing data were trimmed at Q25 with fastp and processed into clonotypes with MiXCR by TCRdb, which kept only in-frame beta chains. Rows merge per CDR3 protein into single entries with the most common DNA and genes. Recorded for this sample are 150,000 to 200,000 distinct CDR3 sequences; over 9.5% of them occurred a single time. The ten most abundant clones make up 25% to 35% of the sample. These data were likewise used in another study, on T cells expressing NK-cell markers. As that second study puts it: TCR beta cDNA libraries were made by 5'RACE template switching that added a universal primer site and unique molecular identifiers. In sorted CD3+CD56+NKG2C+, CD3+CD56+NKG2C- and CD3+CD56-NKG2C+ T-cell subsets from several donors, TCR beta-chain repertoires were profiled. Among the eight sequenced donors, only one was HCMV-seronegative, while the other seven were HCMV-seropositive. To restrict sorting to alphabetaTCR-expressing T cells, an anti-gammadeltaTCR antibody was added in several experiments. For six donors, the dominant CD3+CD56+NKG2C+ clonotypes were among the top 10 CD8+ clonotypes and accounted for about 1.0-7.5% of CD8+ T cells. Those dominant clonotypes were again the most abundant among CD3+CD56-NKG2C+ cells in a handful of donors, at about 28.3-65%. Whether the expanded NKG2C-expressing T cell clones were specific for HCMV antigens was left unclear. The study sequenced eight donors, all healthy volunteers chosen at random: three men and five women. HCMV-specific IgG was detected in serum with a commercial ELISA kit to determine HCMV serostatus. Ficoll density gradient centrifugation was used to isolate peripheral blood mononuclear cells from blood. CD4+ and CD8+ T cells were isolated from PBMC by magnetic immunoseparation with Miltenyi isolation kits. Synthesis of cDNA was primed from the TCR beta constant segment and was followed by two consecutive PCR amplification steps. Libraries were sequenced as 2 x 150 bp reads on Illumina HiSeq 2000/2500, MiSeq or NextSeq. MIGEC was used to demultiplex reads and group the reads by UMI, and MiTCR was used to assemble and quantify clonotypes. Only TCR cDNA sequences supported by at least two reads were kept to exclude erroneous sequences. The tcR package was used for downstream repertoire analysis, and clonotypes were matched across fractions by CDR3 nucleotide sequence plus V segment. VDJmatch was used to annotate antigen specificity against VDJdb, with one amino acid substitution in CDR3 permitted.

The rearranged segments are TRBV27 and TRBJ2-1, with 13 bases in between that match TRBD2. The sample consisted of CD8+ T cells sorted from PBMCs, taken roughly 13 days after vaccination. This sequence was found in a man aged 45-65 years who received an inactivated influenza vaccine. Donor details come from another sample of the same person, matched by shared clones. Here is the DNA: TGTGCCAGCAGCACTGGGACTAGCGGGGCCTACAATGAGCAGTTCTTC. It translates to CASSTGTSGAYNEQFF.